The 4 T cell receptor beta chains below were found in one sample sequenced in a study of blood T cell repertoires in COVID-19. TCRdb's table, derived via immunoSEQ multiplex PCR, lists solely in-frame clones and lacks some. The table shows about 140,000 clones, with roughly 85% occurring only once. The sample taken for sequencing was peripheral blood. The receptor source for this set is a man aged 45-65 years with acute or convalescent COVID-19.

This clone has a handful of counts. V is TRBV10-3 and J is TRBJ2-4; D might be TRBD1 (6 bases). Trimming pared 3 bases from V and 0 bases from J, leaving 15 bases between. The CDR3 loop spans 17 amino acids. CDR1 ENHRY and CDR2 SYGVKD come from the germline V gene. CDR3 loop: CAISDDQGKGAKNIQYF. Here the CDR3 DNA reads TGTGCCATCAGTGACGACCAGGGGAAGGGAGCCAAAAACATTCAGTACTTC.

In this sample, this clone turned up a few times. CDR3 sequence reads: CSAHGQGMTEAFF. The CDR3, as DNA: TGCAGCGCACACGGACAGGGCATGACTGAAGCTTTCTTT. The chain carries TRBV29-1 and TRBJ1-1; 8 bases are a match to TRBD1. Germline V gives CDR1 SQVTM, CDR2 ANQGSEA. V shed 7 bases and J 5 bases; nucleotides not matched to a gene: 9. This CDR3 comprises 13 residues.

The CDR3 DNA follows: TGTGCCAGTAGTATGCAGGGCCGCTCCTACGAGCAGTACTTC. Translating it yields CASSMQGRSYEQYF. This sequence joins TRBV19 and TRBJ2-7; D possibly corresponds to TRBD1 (5 bases). V lost 3 bases, J lost 0 bases, and 9 bases lay in between. CDR3 length: 14 residues. CDR1 LNHDA and CDR2 SQIVND come from the germline V gene (reference sequence).

This chain links TRBV18 with TRBJ2-1, with 9 bases identical to TRBD2. The CDR3 totals 16 residues. CDR1 is KGHSH, CDR2 LQKENI, per germline. V lost 3 bases, J lost 6 bases, and 9 bases stayed unmatched. CDR3 region: CASSPQTSGRGNEQFF. DNA of the CDR3: TGTGCCAGCTCACCCCAGACTAGCGGACGTGGCAATGAGCAGTTCTTC.